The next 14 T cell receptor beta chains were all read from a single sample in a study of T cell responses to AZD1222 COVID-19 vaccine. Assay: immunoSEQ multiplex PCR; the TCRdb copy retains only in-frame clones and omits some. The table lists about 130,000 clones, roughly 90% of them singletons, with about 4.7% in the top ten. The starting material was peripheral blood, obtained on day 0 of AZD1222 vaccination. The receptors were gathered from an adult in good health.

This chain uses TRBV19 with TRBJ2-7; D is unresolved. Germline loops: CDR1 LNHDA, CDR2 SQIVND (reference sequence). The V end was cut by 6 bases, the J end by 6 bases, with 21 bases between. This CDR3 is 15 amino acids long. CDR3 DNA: TGTGCCAGTAGCTGGGCGACCGACATTTCTGGCGAGCAGTACTTC. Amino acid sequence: CASSWATDISGEQYF.

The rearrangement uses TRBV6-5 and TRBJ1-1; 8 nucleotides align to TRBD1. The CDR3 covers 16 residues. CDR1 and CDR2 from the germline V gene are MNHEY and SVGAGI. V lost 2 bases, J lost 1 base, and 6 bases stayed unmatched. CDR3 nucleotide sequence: TGTGCCAGCAGTTACGGACCGACAGGGGAGAACACTGAAGCTTTCTTT. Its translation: CASSYGPTGENTEAFF.

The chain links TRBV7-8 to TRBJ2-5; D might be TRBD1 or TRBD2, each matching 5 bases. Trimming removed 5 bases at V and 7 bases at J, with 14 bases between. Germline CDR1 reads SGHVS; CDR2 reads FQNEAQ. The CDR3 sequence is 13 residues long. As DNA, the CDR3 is TGTGCCAGCAGCCCACGGACTGGGGGGACCCAGTACTTC. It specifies CASSPRTGGTQYF.

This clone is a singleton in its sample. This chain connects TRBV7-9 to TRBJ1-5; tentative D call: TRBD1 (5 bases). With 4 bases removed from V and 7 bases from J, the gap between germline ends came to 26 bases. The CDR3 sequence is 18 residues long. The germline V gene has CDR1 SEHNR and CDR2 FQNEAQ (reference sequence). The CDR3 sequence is CASSSSGTPEGLRQPQHF. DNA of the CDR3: TGTGCCAGCAGCTCGTCCGGGACCCCCGAGGGCCTTAGACAGCCCCAGCATTTT.

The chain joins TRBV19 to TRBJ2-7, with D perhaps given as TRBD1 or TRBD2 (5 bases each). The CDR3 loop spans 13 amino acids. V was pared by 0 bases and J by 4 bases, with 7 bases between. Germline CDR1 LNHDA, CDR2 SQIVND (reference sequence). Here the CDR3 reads CASSIERGYEQYF. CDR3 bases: TGTGCCAGTAGTATAGAGAGGGGATACGAGCAGTACTTC.

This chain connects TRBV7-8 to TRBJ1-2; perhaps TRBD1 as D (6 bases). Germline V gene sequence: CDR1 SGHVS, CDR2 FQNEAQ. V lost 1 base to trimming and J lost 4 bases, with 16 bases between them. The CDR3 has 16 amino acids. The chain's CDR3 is CASSLEAAGDIYGYTF. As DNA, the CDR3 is TGTGCCAGCAGCTTAGAGGCGGCAGGGGATATCTATGGCTACACCTTC.

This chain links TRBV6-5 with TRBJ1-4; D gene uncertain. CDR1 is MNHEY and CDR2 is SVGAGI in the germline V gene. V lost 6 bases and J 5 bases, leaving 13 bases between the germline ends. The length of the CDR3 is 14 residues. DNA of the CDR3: TGTGCCAGCAGCGCCACAGTAGACAATGAAAAACTGTTTTTT. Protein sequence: CASSATVDNEKLFF.

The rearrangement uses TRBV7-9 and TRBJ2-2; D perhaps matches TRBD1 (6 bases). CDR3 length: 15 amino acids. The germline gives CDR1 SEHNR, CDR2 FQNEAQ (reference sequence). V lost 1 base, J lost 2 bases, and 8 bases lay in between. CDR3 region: CASSLVRGNTGELFF. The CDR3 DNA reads TGTGCCAGCAGCTTAGTCAGGGGAAACACCGGGGAGCTGTTTTTT.

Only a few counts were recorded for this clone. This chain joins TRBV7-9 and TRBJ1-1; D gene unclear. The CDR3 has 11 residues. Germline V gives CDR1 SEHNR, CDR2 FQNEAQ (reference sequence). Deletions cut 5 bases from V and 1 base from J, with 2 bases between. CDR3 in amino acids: CASSRNTEAFF. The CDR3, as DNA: TGTGCCAGCAGCCGGAACACTGAAGCTTTCTTT.

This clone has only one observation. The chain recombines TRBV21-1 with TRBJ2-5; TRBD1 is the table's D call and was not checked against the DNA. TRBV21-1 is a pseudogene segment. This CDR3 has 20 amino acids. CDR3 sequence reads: CASSRDTGIGTGAYQETQYF. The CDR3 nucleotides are TGTGCCAGCAGCAGAGACACTGGTATTGGGACAGGGGCTTACCAAGAGACCCAGTACTTC.

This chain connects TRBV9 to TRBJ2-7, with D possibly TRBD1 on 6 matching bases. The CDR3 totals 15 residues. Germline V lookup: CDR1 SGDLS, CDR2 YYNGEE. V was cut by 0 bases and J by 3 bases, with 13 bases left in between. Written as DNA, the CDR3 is TGTGCCAGCAGCGTAGAAGGGGTAGGGGGCTACGAGCAGTACTTC. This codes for CASSVEGVGGYEQYF.

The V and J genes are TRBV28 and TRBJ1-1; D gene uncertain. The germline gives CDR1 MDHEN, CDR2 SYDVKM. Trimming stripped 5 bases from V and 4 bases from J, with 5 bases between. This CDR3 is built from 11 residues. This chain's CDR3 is CASSRRTEAFF. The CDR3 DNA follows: TGTGCCAGCAGTAGACGCACTGAAGCTTTCTTT.

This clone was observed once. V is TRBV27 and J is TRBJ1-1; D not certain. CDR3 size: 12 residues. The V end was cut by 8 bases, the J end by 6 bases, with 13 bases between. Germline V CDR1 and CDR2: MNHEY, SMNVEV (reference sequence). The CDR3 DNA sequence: TGTGCCAGCGGTATTGGCAGAGCTGAAGCTTTCTTT. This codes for CASGIGRAEAFF.

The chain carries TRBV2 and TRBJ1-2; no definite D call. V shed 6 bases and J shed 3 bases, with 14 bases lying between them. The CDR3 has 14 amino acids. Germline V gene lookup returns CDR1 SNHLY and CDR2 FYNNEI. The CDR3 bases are TGTGCCAGCAGAGCGGGCCTTGGAGACTATGGCTACACCTTC. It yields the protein CASRAGLGDYGYTF.